A single sample gave rise to the 3 T cell receptor beta chains below, sequenced in a study of blood T cells in healthy people across ages. A second roughly 6 to 11 cycle PCR used barcoded and J-beta primers. In TCRdb, the 5' RACE reads were re-called with MiXCR into one record per CDR3 protein. The repertoire holds approximately 1.5 million distinct CDR3 sequences, with about 45% as singletons. The sample taken for sequencing was blood. The receptors derive from a woman under 30 in good health.

V gene TRBV7-2 combines with J gene TRBJ2-4, with 14 positions matching TRBD2. The V gene's germline CDR1 is SGHTA and CDR2 FQGNSA. The CDR3 is 17 residues long. J gave up 9 bases and V 4 bases, and 11 bases lay outside the gene matches. The CDR3 loop is CASSSSGLAGGYTIQYF. The CDR3 DNA sequence: TGTGCCAGCAGCTCCTCCGGACTAGCGGGAGGTTATACCATTCAGTACTTC.

The V call is TRBV30, the J call TRBJ1-1; D is uncertain. CDR3 size: 12 residues. V dropped 3 bases and J dropped 7 bases, with 12 bases sitting between them. The germline gives CDR1 GTSNPN, CDR2 SVGIG (reference sequence). Written as DNA, the CDR3 is TGTGCCTGGAGCGTAAACTGGCTTGAAGCTTTCTTT. Amino acids: CAWSVNWLEAFF.

The rearrangement joins TRBV10-3 to TRBJ2-7; D possibly matches TRBD1 or TRBD2 (5 bases each). Germline V gene data show CDR1 as ENHRY and CDR2 as SYGVKD. The CDR3 is made up of 14 amino acids. The V end was cut by 10 bases, the J end by 9 bases, with 25 bases between. CDR3 nucleotide sequence: TGTGCCACGATGGGGACGTATAATTTAGACGGGCAGTACTTC. Translation gives CATMGTYNLDGQYF.